Below, 18 T cell receptor beta chains from the same sample are listed, as sequenced in a study of identical twins. One entry per CDR3 protein, called by TCRdb with MiXCR from the 5' RACE reads. This table has some 630,000 distinct CDR3 sequences, less than 9% appearing once. This sample was shared with a second study, whose subject was yellow fever vaccine responses in identical twins.

The sequencing sample was made of PBMCs. All receptors derive from a woman between 18 and 29 years old in good health.

This clonotype has just a few counts. The chain joins TRBV10-3 to TRBJ2-1; D unresolved. In germline, CDR1 is ENHRY, CDR2 SYGVKD. Trimming took 2 bases from V and 4 from J, leaving 12 bases between them. The CDR3 has 15 residues. The CDR3 protein is CAISETESPYNEQFF. In DNA form, the CDR3 reads TGTGCCATCAGTGAGACCGAGAGTCCTTACAATGAGCAGTTCTTC.

The V and J genes are TRBV6-2 or TRBV6-3 and TRBJ2-1; 7 bases align to TRBD2. Losses at the gene ends were 4 bases for V and 2 bases for J; bases not matched to a gene: 5. CDR1 is MNHEY and CDR2 is SVGEGT in the germline V gene. This CDR3 is 15 amino acids long. This CDR3 is CASSSQREPYNEQFF. In DNA form, the CDR3 reads TGTGCCAGCAGTTCTCAGCGGGAACCCTACAATGAGCAGTTCTTC.

This clonotype was seen more than once but under ten times. V usage is TRBV7-9 and J usage is TRBJ2-7, with unresolved D. The V gene's germline CDR1 is SEHNR and CDR2 FQNEAQ (reference sequence). Trimming cost V 0 bases and J 3 bases, with 9 bases left between them. The CDR3 covers 14 residues. The CDR3 sequence: CASSLAHGRYEQYF. The CDR3, as DNA: TGTGCCAGCAGCTTAGCTCACGGGCGCTACGAGCAGTACTTC.

The chain has TRBV28 and TRBJ2-1; 12 bases are a match to TRBD2. There are 19 residues in the CDR3. CDR1 and CDR2 from the germline V gene are MDHEN and SYDVKM. J lost 0 bases, V lost 4 bases, and 10 bases had no gene match. This CDR3 reads CASSSYGLAGSSSYNEQFF. The CDR3 bases are TGTGCCAGCAGTTCATATGGACTAGCGGGATCGAGCTCCTACAATGAGCAGTTCTTC. The full variable domain, its missing parts supplied by reference TRBV28 and TRBJ2-1, is DVKVTQSSRYLVKRTGEKVFLECVQDMDHENMFWYRQDPGLGLRLIYFSYDVKMKEKGDIPEGYSVSREKKERFSLILESASTNQTSMYLCASSSYGLAGSSSYNEQFFGPGTRLTVL.

The chain is built from TRBV7-2 and TRBJ1-6; 9 nucleotides align to TRBD1. V shed 4 bases, J shed 9 bases, and the junction held 4 bases outside the gene matches. CDR1 is SGHTA and CDR2 is FQGNSA in the germline V gene. The CDR3 covers 14 residues. The CDR3 nucleotides are TGTGCCAGCAGCTCCGGACAGGGGTTTTCACCCCTCCACTTT. The encoded protein is CASSSGQGFSPLHF. Complete variable domain (other parts from reference TRBV7-2 and TRBJ1-6): GAGVSQSPSNKVTEKGKDVELRCDPISGHTALYWYRQSLGQGLEFLIYFQGNSAPDKSGLPSDRFSAERTGGSVSTLTIQRTQQEDSAVYLCASSSGQGFSPLHFGNGTRLTVT.

The CDR3 nucleotides are TGTGCCAGCAGTTCCACCGGGACAGGGGGTTCTGGGGCCAACGTCCTGACTTTC. This codes for CASSSTGTGGSGANVLTF. The rearrangement joins TRBV2 to TRBJ2-6, with 11 bases matching TRBD1. The J segment lost 1 base and the V segment lost 5 bases, leaving 7 bases of the junction unmatched. In germline, CDR1 is SNHLY, CDR2 FYNNEI. CDR3 length: 18 amino acids.

The table lists this clonotype with a few counts. CDR3 DNA sequence: TGTGCCATCCGAGGGGCCGAGATAGCGGGGGGGCCGAGGACCGGGGAGCTGTTTTTT. Its translation: CAIRGAEIAGGPRTGELFF. This chain joins TRBV10-3 and TRBJ2-2; 11 nucleotides agree with TRBD2. The CDR3 runs 19 residues. Unmatched junction bases numbered 19, after V lost 8 bases and J lost 5 bases. Per the germline V gene, CDR1 is ENHRY and CDR2 is SYGVKD.

In this sample, this clonotype turned up a few times. The rearrangement joins TRBV12-3 or TRBV12-4 to TRBJ2-5; D is possibly TRBD1 or TRBD2 (6 bases each). The CDR3 extends over 14 amino acids. V was pared by 7 bases and J by 2 bases, with 14 bases between. The CDR3 sequence is CASKGGYKQETQYF. CDR3 nucleotides: TGTGCCAGCAAGGGGGGATACAAGCAAGAGACCCAGTACTTC.

This clonotype has just a few counts. The rearrangement links TRBV11-2 to TRBJ1-2, with 7 bases aligning to TRBD1. Germline V gives CDR1 SGHAT, CDR2 FQNNGV. This CDR3 region has 14 residues. V was pared by 1 base and J by 5 bases, with 4 bases of the junction left unmatched. The CDR3 region is CASSLGGTEYGYTF. CDR3 nucleotides: TGTGCCAGCAGCTTAGGAGGGACAGAATATGGCTACACCTTC.

This clonotype was counted many times. The gene calls are TRBV6-5 and TRBJ2-3; no clear D gene. Deletions cut 0 bases from V and 0 bases from J, with 7 bases between. This CDR3 is 15 amino acids long. Germline V gene data show CDR1 as MNHEY and CDR2 as SVGAGI. CDR3 nucleotides: TGTGCCAGCAGTTACTCGGGCCGAAGCACAGATACGCAGTATTTT. This encodes CASSYSGRSTDTQYF.

There are a few counts of this clonotype. The V call is TRBV5-1, the J call TRBJ2-5; 7 positions match TRBD2. Trimming removed 4 bases from V and 1 base from J; junction bases left unmatched: 7. This CDR3 contains 15 residues. The V gene's germline CDR1 is SGHRS and CDR2 YFSETQ. CDR3 sequence (DNA): TGCGCCAGCAGCCCGCGGGGGTCTGTCCAAGAGACCCAGTACTTC. The encoded protein is CASSPRGSVQETQYF.

This clonotype was picked up a small number of times. This chain uses TRBV2 with TRBJ2-3; 11 nucleotides match TRBD2. The germline V gene has CDR1 SNHLY and CDR2 FYNNEI. The junction had 10 bases not matched to a gene; V was cut back by 6 bases and J by 5 bases. There are 16 residues in the CDR3. In DNA form, the CDR3 reads TGTGCCAGCAGCCTAAGACTAGCGGGGCATAAAGATACGCAGTATTTT. It translates to CASSLRLAGHKDTQYF.

There are a few counts of this clonotype. This chain uses TRBV2 with TRBJ2-7, with 7 nucleotides matching TRBD2. This CDR3 comprises 13 residues. Germline V gives CDR1 SNHLY, CDR2 FYNNEI. Trimming cost V 5 bases and J 5 bases; bases outside gene matches: 6. This CDR3 reads CASSRTRIDEQYF. CDR3 in DNA: TGTGCCAGCAGTAGGACTAGGATTGACGAGCAGTACTTC.

This clonotype was observed many times. The J gene is TRBJ2-3, the V gene TRBV29-1; D perhaps matches TRBD2 (5 bases). In germline, CDR1 is SQVTM, CDR2 ANQGSEA. The CDR3 is 11 amino acids. Trimming took 6 bases from V and 2 from J, leaving 6 bases between them. CDR3: CSVTTTDTQYF. The CDR3 DNA is TGCAGCGTGACTACCACAGATACGCAGTATTTT.

This chain uses TRBV20-1 with TRBJ2-1; TRBD2 matches at 8 bases. The CDR3 has 15 residues. V lost 3 bases to trimming and J lost 3 bases; unmatched junction nucleotides: 7. From germline, CDR1 is DFQATT and CDR2 SNEGSKA (reference sequence). CDR3 sequence reads: CSASVGLGYYNEQFF. The CDR3 DNA follows: TGCAGTGCTAGCGTGGGACTAGGGTACTACAATGAGCAGTTCTTC.

This clonotype has a handful of counts. V usage is TRBV20-1 and J usage is TRBJ2-7; a possible D gene is TRBD2 (6 bases). Germline assignment: CDR1 DFQATT and CDR2 SNEGSKA (reference sequence). This CDR3 is built from 12 residues. The CDR3 DNA reads TGCAGGGGGAGGCAGGACACCTACGAGCAGTACGTC. This sequence encodes CRGRQDTYEQYV.

This clonotype has just a few counts. The V gene is TRBV10-3, the J gene TRBJ2-1, with D tentatively TRBD2 (6 bases). CDR3 length: 14 amino acids. CDR1 and CDR2 (germline): ENHRY, SYGVKD. V was shortened by 1 base and J by 8 bases, with 12 bases between the two germline ends. The CDR3 DNA follows: TGTGCCATCAGTGAGTGGGGGGTCGTAGATGAGCAGTTCTTC. Translated: CAISEWGVVDEQFF.

This clonotype was observed a handful of times. V gene TRBV18 combines with J gene TRBJ2-7; 9 nucleotides match TRBD1. V was pared by 2 bases and J by 2 bases, with 1 base of the junction left unmatched. This CDR3 comprises 14 residues. CDR1 and CDR2 from the germline V gene are KGHSH and LQKENI. The CDR3 DNA is TGTGCCAGCTCACCAAGACAGGGGGCCTACGAGCAGTACGTC. It is translated as CASSPRQGAYEQYV.